The 8 T cell receptor beta chains below all came from one sample that was sequenced in a study of patients and donors after allogeneic stem cell transplantation. TCRdb re-called the RT-PCR reads with MiXCR, one entry per CDR3 protein. The repertoire consists of about 74,000 distinct CDR3 sequences, with more than 20% occurring once and the leading ten covering roughly 29%. Material for sequencing was blood, either unsorted or a sorted T cell fraction (not recorded which). The source is a human donor who was either an allogeneic HSCT recipient or a stem cell or donor lymphocyte infusion donor (not recorded which). It is not recorded whose cells these are; they may come from a transplant donor.

The chain couples TRBV15 to TRBJ2-1; either TRBD1 or TRBD2 may fit D (5 bases each). Germline V gives CDR1 LNHNV, CDR2 YYDKDF (reference sequence). The CDR3 runs 15 residues. The germline V and J ends were trimmed by 3 bases and 3 bases, with 12 bases remaining between them. As DNA, the CDR3 is TGTGCCACCAGCAGGGTGGGGGTAATCTACAATGAGCAGTTCTTC. It translates to CATSRVGVIYNEQFF. Supplemented by reference TRBV15 and TRBJ2-1, the full variable domain reads DAMVIQNPRYQVTQFGKPVTLSCSQTLNHNVMYWYQQKSSQAPKLLFHYYDKDFNNEADTPDNFQSRRPNTSFCFLDIRSPGLGDTAMYLCATSRVGVIYNEQFFGPGTRLTVL.

The J gene is TRBJ2-2, the V gene TRBV5-1; TRBD2 is a possible D gene (6 bases). V lost 4 bases to trimming and J lost 5 bases, with 12 bases between them. The CDR3 covers 14 residues. Per the germline V gene, CDR1 is SGHRS and CDR2 is YFSETQ. CDR3 in amino acids: CASSPWGVTGELFF. The CDR3 DNA is TGCGCCAGCAGCCCCTGGGGGGTTACCGGGGAGCTGTTTTTT.

The CDR3 coding sequence is TGTGCCACCAGCAGGGGAGACAGGGGGTTTTCCTGGAAGGCCTACGAGCAGTACTTC. Translated, it gives CATSRGDRGFSWKAYEQYF. This chain connects TRBV15 to TRBJ2-7, with 9 bases matching TRBD1. The CDR3 is made up of 19 amino acids. With V trimmed by 3 bases and J by 2 bases, 17 bases remained unmatched. CDR1 is LNHNV, CDR2 YYDKDF, per germline (reference sequence).

This clonotype showed up just a few times. J is TRBJ2-1 and V is TRBV7-6; no firm D call. V dropped 5 bases and J dropped 2 bases, with 4 bases sitting between them. The V gene's germline CDR1 is SGHVS and CDR2 FNYEAQ. The CDR3 spans 12 residues. The CDR3, as DNA: TGTGCCAGCAGCGGTACCTACAATGAGCAGTTCTTC. Protein: CASSGTYNEQFF.

The chain carries TRBV6-5 and TRBJ2-3; D remains ambiguous. The CDR3 runs 12 residues. Trimming stripped 6 bases from V and 8 bases from J, with 12 bases between. The V gene's germline CDR1 is MNHEY and CDR2 SVGAGI. CDR3 loop: CASSPSWGTQYF. In DNA form, the CDR3 reads TGTGCCAGCAGCCCTTCCTGGGGTACGCAGTATTTT.

This clonotype is medium-sized (0.01 to 0.1%) by share. V usage is TRBV18 and J usage is TRBJ2-5, with D unresolved. Deletions cut 2 bases from V and 2 bases from J, with 12 bases between. Looked up from germline, CDR1 is KGHSH and CDR2 is LQKENI. The CDR3 contains 15 residues. CDR3 nucleotide sequence: TGTGCCAGCTCACCAGTTCAGACCCCTCAAGAGACCCAGTACTTC. This encodes CASSPVQTPQETQYF. The full variable domain, in which reference TRBV18 and TRBJ2-5 provide the parts outside the CDR3, is NAGVMQNPRHLVRRRGQEARLRCSPMKGHSHVYWYRQLPEEGLKFMVYLQKENIIDESGMPKERFSAEFPKEGPSILRIQQVVRGDSAAYFCASSPVQTPQETQYFGPGTRLLVL.

This clonotype was detected a few times. V and J are TRBV7-9 and TRBJ1-6; no firm D call. V was cut by 6 bases and J by 8 bases, with 23 bases left in between. The CDR3 consists of 17 residues. Germline CDR1 and CDR2: SEHNR and FQNEAQ (reference sequence). This CDR3 is CASSLAGESLAHSPLHF. The CDR3 nucleotides read TGTGCCAGCAGTCTAGCCGGGGAGAGTTTGGCCCATTCACCCCTCCACTTT.

J is TRBJ1-5 and V is TRBV24-1, with D maybe TRBD1 (5 bases). The V gene's germline CDR1 is KGHDR and CDR2 SFDVKD. The CDR3 covers 14 residues. V lost 4 bases to trimming and J lost 1 base, with 7 bases between them. CDR3 in DNA: TGTGCCACCAGTGAACCAGGGAGCAATCAGCCCCAGCATTTT. Translated: CATSEPGSNQPQHF.